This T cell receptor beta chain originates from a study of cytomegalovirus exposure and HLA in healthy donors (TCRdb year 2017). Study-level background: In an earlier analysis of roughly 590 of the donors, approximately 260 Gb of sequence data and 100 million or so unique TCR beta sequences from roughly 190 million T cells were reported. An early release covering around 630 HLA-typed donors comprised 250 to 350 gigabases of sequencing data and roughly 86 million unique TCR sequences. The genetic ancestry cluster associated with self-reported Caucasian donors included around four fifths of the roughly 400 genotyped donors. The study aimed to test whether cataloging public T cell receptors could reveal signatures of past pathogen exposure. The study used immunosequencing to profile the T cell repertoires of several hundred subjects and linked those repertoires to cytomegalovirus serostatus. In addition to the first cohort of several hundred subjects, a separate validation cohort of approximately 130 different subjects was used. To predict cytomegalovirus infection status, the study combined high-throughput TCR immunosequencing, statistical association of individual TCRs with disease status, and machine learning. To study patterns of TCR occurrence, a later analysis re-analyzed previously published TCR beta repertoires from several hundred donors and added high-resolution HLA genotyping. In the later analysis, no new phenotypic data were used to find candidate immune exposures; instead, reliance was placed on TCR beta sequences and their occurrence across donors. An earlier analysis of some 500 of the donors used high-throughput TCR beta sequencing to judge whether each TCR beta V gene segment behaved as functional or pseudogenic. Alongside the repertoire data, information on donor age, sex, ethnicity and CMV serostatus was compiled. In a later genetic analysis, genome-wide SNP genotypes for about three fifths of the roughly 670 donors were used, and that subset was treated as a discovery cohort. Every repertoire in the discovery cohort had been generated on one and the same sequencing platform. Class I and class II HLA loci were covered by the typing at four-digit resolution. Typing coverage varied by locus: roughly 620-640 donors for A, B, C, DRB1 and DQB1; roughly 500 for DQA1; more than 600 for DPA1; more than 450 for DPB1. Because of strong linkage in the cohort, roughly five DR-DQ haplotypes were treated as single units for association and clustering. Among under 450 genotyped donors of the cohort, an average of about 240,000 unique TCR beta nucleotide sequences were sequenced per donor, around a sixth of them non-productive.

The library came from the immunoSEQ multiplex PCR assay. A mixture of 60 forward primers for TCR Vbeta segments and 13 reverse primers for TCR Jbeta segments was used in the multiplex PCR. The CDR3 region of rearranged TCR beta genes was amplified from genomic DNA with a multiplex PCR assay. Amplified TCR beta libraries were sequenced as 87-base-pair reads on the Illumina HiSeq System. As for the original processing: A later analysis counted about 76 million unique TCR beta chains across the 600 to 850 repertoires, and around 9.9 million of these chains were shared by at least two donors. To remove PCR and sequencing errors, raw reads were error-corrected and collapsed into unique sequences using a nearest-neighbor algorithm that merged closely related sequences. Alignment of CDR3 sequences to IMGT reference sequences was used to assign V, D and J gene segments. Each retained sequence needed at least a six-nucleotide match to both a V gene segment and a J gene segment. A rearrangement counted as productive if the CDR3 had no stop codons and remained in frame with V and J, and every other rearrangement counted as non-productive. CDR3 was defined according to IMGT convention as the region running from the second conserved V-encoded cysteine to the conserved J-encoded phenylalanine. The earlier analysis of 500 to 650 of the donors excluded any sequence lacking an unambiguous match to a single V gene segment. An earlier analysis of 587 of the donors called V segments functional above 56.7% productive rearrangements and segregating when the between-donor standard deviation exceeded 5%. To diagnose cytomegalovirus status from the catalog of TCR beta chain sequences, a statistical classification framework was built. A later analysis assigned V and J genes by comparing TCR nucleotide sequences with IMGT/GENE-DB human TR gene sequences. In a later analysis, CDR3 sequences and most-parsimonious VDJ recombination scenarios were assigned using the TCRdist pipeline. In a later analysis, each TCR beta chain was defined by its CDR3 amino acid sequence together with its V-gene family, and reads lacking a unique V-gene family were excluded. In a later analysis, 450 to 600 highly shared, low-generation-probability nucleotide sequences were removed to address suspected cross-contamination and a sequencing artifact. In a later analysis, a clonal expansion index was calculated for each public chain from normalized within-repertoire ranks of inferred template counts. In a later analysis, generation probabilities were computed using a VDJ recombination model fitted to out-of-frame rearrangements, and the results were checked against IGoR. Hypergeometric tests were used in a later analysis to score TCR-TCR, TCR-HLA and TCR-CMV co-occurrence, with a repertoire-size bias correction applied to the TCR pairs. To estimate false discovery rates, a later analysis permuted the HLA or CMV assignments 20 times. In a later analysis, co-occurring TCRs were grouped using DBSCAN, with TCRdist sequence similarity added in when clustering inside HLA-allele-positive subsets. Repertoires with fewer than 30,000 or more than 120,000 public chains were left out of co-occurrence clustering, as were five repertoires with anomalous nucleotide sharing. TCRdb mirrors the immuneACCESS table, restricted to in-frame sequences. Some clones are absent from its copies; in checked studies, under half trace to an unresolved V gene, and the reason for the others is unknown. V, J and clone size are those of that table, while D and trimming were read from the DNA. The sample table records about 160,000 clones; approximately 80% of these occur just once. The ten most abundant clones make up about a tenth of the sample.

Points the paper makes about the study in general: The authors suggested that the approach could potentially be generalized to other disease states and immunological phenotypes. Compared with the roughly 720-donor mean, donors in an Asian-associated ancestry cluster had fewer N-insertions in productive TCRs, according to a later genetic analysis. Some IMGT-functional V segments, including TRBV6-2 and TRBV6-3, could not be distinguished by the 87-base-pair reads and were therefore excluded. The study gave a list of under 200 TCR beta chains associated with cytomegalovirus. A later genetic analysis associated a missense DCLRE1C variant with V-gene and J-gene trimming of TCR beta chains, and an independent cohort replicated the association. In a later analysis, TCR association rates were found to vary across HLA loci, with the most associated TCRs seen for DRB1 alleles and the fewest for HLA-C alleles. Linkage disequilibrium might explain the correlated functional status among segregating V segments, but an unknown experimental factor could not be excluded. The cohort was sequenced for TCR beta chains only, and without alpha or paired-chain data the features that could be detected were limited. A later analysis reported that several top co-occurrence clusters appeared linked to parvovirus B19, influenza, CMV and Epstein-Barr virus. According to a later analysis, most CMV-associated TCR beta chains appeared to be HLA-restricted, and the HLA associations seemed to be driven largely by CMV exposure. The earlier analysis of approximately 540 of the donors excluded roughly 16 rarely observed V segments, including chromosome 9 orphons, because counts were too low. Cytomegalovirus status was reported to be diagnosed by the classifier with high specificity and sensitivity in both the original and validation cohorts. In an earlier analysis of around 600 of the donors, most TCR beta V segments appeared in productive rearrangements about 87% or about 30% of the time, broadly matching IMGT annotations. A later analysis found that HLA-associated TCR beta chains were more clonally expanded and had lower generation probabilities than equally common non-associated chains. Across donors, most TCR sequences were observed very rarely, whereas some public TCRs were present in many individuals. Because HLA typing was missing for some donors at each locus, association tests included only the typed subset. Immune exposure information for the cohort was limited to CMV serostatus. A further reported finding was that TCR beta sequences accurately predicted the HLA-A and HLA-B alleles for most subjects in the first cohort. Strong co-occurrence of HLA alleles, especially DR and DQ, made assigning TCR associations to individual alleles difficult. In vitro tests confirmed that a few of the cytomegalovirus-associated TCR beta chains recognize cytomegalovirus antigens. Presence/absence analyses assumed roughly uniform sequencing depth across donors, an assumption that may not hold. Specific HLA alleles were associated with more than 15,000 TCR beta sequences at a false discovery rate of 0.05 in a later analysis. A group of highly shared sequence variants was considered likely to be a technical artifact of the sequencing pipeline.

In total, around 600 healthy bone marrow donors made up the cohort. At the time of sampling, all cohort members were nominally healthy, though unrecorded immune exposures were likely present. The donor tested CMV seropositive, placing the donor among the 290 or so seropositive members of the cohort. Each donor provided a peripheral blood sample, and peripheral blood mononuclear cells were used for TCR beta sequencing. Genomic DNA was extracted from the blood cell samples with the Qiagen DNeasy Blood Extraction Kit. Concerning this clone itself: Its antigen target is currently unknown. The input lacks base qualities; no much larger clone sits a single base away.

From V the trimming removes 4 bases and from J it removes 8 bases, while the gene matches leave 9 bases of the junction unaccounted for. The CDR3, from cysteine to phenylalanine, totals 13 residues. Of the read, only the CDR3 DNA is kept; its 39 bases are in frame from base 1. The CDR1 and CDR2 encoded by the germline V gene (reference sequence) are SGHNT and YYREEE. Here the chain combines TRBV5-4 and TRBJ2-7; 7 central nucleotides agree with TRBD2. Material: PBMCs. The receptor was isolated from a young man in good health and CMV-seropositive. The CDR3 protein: CASSPPGGDKQYF. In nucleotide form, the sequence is TGTGCCAGCAGCCCCCCGGGGGGAGACAAGCAGTACTTC.